The 21 T cell receptor beta chains in this list originate from one sample, sequenced in a study of cytomegalovirus exposure and HLA in healthy donors. Researchers ran the PCR with 60 Vbeta and 13 Jbeta primers. The protocol was immunoSEQ multiplex PCR, while the TCRdb copy is restricted to in-frame clones and leaves out a portion. The data contain about 74,000 clones, 65% to 80% of them seen just once; the ten biggest clones take up 11%. The specimen sequenced was PBMCs. The origin of the receptors is a woman in her thirties or forties in good health and CMV-seropositive.

CDR3 nucleotides: TGTGCCAGCAGCGCTTCAGGGGGCGGGTGGAACACTGAAGCTTTCTTT. Protein sequence: CASSASGGGWNTEAFF. The chain employs TRBV7-9 and TRBJ1-1; 8 nucleotides align to TRBD1. The CDR3 totals 16 residues. V lost 5 bases, J lost 1 base, and 9 bases stayed unmatched. The germline CDR1 and CDR2 sequences are SEHNR and FQNEAQ (reference sequence).

The chain couples TRBV6-1 to TRBJ1-2; weak D call: TRBD1 (5 bases). Germline CDR1 MNHNS, CDR2 SASEGT. The CDR3 is 15 amino acids. Trimming took off 0 bases at V and 4 bases at J, with 12 bases between the two ends. The CDR3 DNA reads as TGTGCCAGCAGTGAAGCGTTCGGGGGGATCTATGGCTACACCTTC. The encoded protein is CASSEAFGGIYGYTF.

The rearrangement joins TRBV28 to TRBJ1-2, with 7 nucleotides matching TRBD1. Trimming at V came to 5 bases and at J to 6 bases, leaving 3 bases not matched to a gene. The CDR3 is 12 amino acids. Germline V CDR1 and CDR2: MDHEN, SYDVKM. CDR3 nucleotides: TGTGCCAGCAGTATTACAGGGGATGGCTACACCTTC. Residues: CASSITGDGYTF.

This sequence joins TRBV27 and TRBJ1-1; D is unclear. V lost 5 bases and J lost 2, with 12 bases in between. Germline assignment: CDR1 MNHEY and CDR2 SMNVEV (reference sequence). CDR3 length equals 14 residues. The DNA for the CDR3 is TGTGCCAGCAGTGGAACCGCGGGTAACACTGAAGCTTTCTTT. Translated, it gives CASSGTAGNTEAFF.

This sequence joins TRBV27 and TRBJ2-3, with no clear D. This CDR3 is 14 amino acids long. In germline, CDR1 is MNHEY, CDR2 SMNVEV (reference sequence). Between the trimmed V and J ends, which lost 1 base and 0 bases, there was a span of 5 bases. CDR3 protein: CASSLLLSTDTQYF. The CDR3 coding sequence is TGTGCCAGCAGTTTATTACTGAGCACAGATACGCAGTATTTT.

This chain joins TRBV28 and TRBJ1-5, with 7 positions matching TRBD1. The CDR3 has 16 amino acids. Per the germline V gene, CDR1 is MDHEN and CDR2 is SYDVKM. J gave up 3 bases and V 4 bases, and 9 bases lay outside the gene matches. CDR3 amino acids: CASSSHGQANNQPQHF. The CDR3, as DNA: TGTGCCAGCAGTTCCCATGGACAGGCCAACAATCAGCCCCAGCATTTT.

The chain carries TRBV7-8 and TRBJ2-3, with a weak D call TRBD2 (5 bases). V lost 4 bases and J lost 2, with 16 bases in between. Germline CDR1 and CDR2: SGHVS and FQNEAQ. The length of the CDR3 is 16 residues. The CDR3, as DNA: TGTGCCAGCAGCTCCCTGGCGGACTCAATCACAGATACGCAGTATTTT. It translates to CASSSLADSITDTQYF.

This clone was counted between two and nine times. The genes are TRBV4-2 and TRBJ2-1; TRBD2 agrees at 9 bases. From germline, CDR1 is LGHNA and CDR2 YNFKEQ. This CDR3 contains 19 residues. V dropped 0 bases and J dropped 2; count of bases not matched to a gene: 11. CDR3 bases: TGTGCCAGCAGCCAAGAATGGAATACGGCGGGGGGGCCCTACAATGAGCAGTTCTTC. This sequence encodes CASSQEWNTAGGPYNEQFF.

This clone was counted a few times. J is TRBJ2-1 and V is TRBV10-1, with TRBD2 identical over 11 bases. V gave up 5 bases and J gave up 3 bases; unmatched junction bases: 9. The germline CDR1 and CDR2 sequences are WNHNN and SYGVQD (reference sequence). The CDR3 runs 17 residues. CDR3 protein: CASSYSKLAGGYNEQFF. The DNA for the CDR3 is TGCGCCAGCAGTTATTCCAAGCTAGCGGGAGGCTACAATGAGCAGTTCTTC.

The chain's CDR3 is CASSSTGGPETQYF. CDR3 DNA sequence: TGTGCCAGCAGCTCAACAGGGGGCCCAGAGACCCAGTACTTC. V usage is TRBV7-3 and J usage is TRBJ2-5; TRBD1 aligns across 9 bases. Germline lookup yields CDR1 SGHTA and CDR2 FQGTGA. The CDR3 extends over 14 amino acids. Unmatched junction bases numbered 4, after V lost 4 bases and J lost 4 bases.

The rearrangement links TRBV5-4 to TRBJ2-7; unclear D gene. Deletions cut 3 bases from V and 0 bases from J, with 7 bases between. The V gene's germline CDR1 is SGHNT and CDR2 YYREEE (reference sequence). CDR3 length: 13 amino acids. The CDR3 reads CASSSSGSYEQYF. CDR3 bases: TGTGCCAGCAGCTCCTCGGGCTCCTACGAGCAGTACTTC.

The V call is TRBV19, the J call TRBJ1-1; a possible D gene is TRBD1 (6 bases). V was cut by 3 bases and J by 0 bases, with 14 bases left in between. CDR3 length: 16 residues. The germline V gene has CDR1 LNHDA and CDR2 SQIVND (reference sequence). The CDR3: CASSIGSRGMNTEAFF. The CDR3, as DNA: TGTGCCAGTAGTATTGGTTCGAGGGGGATGAACACTGAAGCTTTCTTT.

This clone has only one observation. The gene calls are TRBV30 and TRBJ1-6; D call uncertain. The length of the CDR3 is 14 residues. Per germline, CDR1 GTSNPN and CDR2 SVGIG (reference sequence). Between the trimmed V and J ends, which lost 5 bases and 3 bases, there was a span of 11 bases. CDR3 nucleotide sequence: TGTGCCTGGCGACCGGGTAGCTATAATTCACCCCTCCACTTT. Encoded protein: CAWRPGSYNSPLHF.

The genes are TRBV12-5 and TRBJ1-3; D not resolved. The CDR3 is 16 amino acids. The V end lost 3 bases, the J end lost 2 bases, and 14 bases lay between the germline ends. The germline CDR1 and CDR2 sequences are LGHNT and FRNRAP. The CDR3 coding sequence is TGTGCTAGTGGTTTCTCCGGCGTCGGGGCTGGAAACACCATATATTTT. Encoded protein: CASGFSGVGAGNTIYF.

The chain joins TRBV7-8 to TRBJ2-7; 7 positions match TRBD2. The V and J ends lost 2 bases and 3 bases, in that order; junction bases with no gene match: 10. Germline V lookup: CDR1 SGHVS, CDR2 FQNEAQ. The CDR3 covers 16 residues. The CDR3 DNA is TGTGCCAGCAGCTTAAGGGAGGGCCAACTCGGCTACGAGCAGTACTTC. This codes for CASSLREGQLGYEQYF. Variable domain in full (rest from reference TRBV7-8 and TRBJ2-7): GAGVSQSPRYKVAKRGQDVALRCDPISGHVSLFWYQQALGQGPEFLTYFQNEAQLDKSGLPSDRFFAERPEGSVSTLKIQRTQQEDSAVYLCASSLREGQLGYEQYFGPGTRLTVT.

The chain has TRBV6-1 and TRBJ2-7; 8 bases are a match to TRBD2. Germline lookup yields CDR1 MNHNS and CDR2 SASEGT. V trimming: 7 bases; J trimming: 1 base; junction bases outside the gene matches: 6. The CDR3 runs to 14 residues. The CDR3 is CASTERGPSYEQYF. The CDR3 nucleotides read TGTGCCAGCACGGAGCGGGGGCCATCCTACGAGCAGTACTTC.

The DNA for the CDR3 is TGTGCCAGCAGTTCATCGATAGACGAGCAGTACTTC. The encoded protein is CASSSSIDEQYF. The chain links TRBV28 to TRBJ2-7; D is undetermined. CDR3 size: 12 residues. Trimming removed 4 bases at V and 5 bases at J, with 9 bases between. Germline loops: CDR1 MDHEN, CDR2 SYDVKM.

The chain carries TRBV30 and TRBJ2-1; possible D gene TRBD2, 7 bases. Trimming stripped 2 bases from V and 7 bases from J, with 15 bases between. The CDR3 length is 14 residues. CDR1 GTSNPN and CDR2 SVGIG come from the germline V gene (reference sequence). This CDR3 reads CAWSRTRGGNEQFF. For the CDR3, the DNA is TGTGCCTGGAGTCGTACTAGGGGGGGGAATGAGCAGTTCTTC.

This chain connects TRBV4-3 to TRBJ1-2; 8 positions agree with TRBD1. This CDR3 has 14 residues. Germline CDR1 reads LGHNA; CDR2 reads YSLEER. Trimming at V came to 1 base and at J to 3 bases, leaving 1 base not matched to a gene. The CDR3 region has the DNA TGCGCCAGCAGCCAAGCGGACAGGGACTATGGCTACACCTTC. Translated: CASSQADRDYGYTF.

This chain joins TRBV10-2 and TRBJ1-5; 7 nucleotides align to TRBD1. The CDR3 is 13 residues long. Germline V gene data show CDR1 as WSHSY and CDR2 as SAAADI. Trimming took 9 bases from V and 7 from J; bases not matched to a gene: 9. The CDR3 bases are TGCGCCAGTGCGACAGGGAGAGACCAGCCCCAGCATTTT. Protein product: CASATGRDQPQHF.

The chain couples TRBV18 to TRBJ2-1; D is unclear. This CDR3 has 16 residues. Germline V lookup: CDR1 KGHSH, CDR2 LQKENI. V dropped 0 bases and J dropped 0 bases, with 9 bases sitting between them. CDR3 nucleotide sequence: TGTGCCAGCTCACCACCATTGCTGAGCTCCTACAATGAGCAGTTCTTC. Translation gives CASSPPLLSSYNEQFF.